This TCR beta chain was sequenced in a study of blood T cell repertoires in COVID-19. The junction had 4 bases not matched to a gene; V was cut back by 7 bases and J by 3 bases. The CDR3 length is 13 residues. CDR1 and CDR2 (germline): MDHEN, SYDVKM. Repertoires were generated with immunoSEQ multiplex PCR, while TCRdb's copy carries only in-frame clones and drops some. The top ten hold roughly 3% of the sample, which has a few hundred thousand clones, over 75% seen once. The V call is TRBV28, the J call TRBJ2-7, with 9 nucleotides matching TRBD2. This clonotype was sampled from a woman aged 30 to 39 who had recovered from COVID-19. Input material: PBMCs or T cells enriched from blood (not recorded which). The CDR3 region has the DNA TGTGCCAGCACTGCTAGCGGGATCTACGAGCAGTACTTC. As protein: CASTASGIYEQYF.